Here is one TCR beta chain with its context. This clonotype has only one observation. Its antigen is not yet known. No quality values exist for individual bases; no much larger clone is one base distant. Evidence from one read is weak. This sample was taken from a study of response to subunit inactivated influenza vaccine (dated by TCRdb to the late 2010s). For the study in its entirety: Deep quantitative profiling of the T cell receptor repertoire was used in the study to follow responses to a trivalent subunit inactivated influenza vaccine. Study-wide conclusions, independent of this receptor: It was suggested by the authors that each seasonal influenza vaccination may recruit only a limited number of new T cells.

The method was RT-PCR. Sequencing was performed on an Illumina HiSeq 2500. TCRdb handled the public reads itself, with Q25 trimming in fastp and clone calling in MiXCR, and kept productive beta chains. Identical CDR3 protein sequences are pooled into one entry, listed with their most common genes and DNA. The table for this sample lists approximately 500,000 distinct CDR3 sequences; 20% to 25% of them were counted only once. The top ten constitute 2.5% to 3% of the sample. The CDR3, from cysteine to phenylalanine, totals 13 residues. CDR3 DNA is the only sequence kept; it has 39 bases, read in frame from the first base. Trimming costs V 1 base and J 6 bases, and their ends lie 10 bases apart. These same data were also listed under a study on T cells expressing NK-cell markers. From the second report: TCR beta cDNA libraries were prepared using 5'RACE template switching, which introduced a universal primer site and unique molecular identifiers. Three sorted T-cell subsets (CD3+CD56+NKG2C+, CD3+CD56+NKG2C- and CD3+CD56-NKG2C+) from under 10 donors had their TCR beta-chain repertoires profiled. Among the eight sequenced donors, seven were HCMV-seropositive and one was HCMV-seronegative. In several experiments an anti-gammadeltaTCR antibody was added to restrict sorting to alphabetaTCR-expressing T cells. In several donors, the dominant CD3+CD56+NKG2C+ clonotypes ranked among the top 10 CD8+ clonotypes, making up roughly 1.0-7.0% of CD8+ T cells. Those dominant clonotypes were again the most abundant among CD3+CD56-NKG2C+ cells in a few donors, at about 28.3-60.1%. It remained unclear whether the expanded NKG2C-expressing T cell clones were specific for HCMV antigens. All eight donors whose samples were sequenced were randomly selected healthy volunteers, three of them men and five women. HCMV-specific IgG was detected in serum with a commercial ELISA kit to determine HCMV serostatus. Peripheral blood mononuclear cells were isolated from blood by Ficoll density gradient centrifugation. Magnetic immunoseparation with Miltenyi isolation kits was used to isolate CD4+ and CD8+ T cells from PBMC. cDNA synthesis was primed from the TCR beta constant segment, followed by two successive PCR amplification steps. Illumina HiSeq 2000/2500, MiSeq or NextSeq was used to sequence libraries as 2 x 150 bp reads. MIGEC was used to demultiplex reads and group the reads by UMI, and MiTCR was used to assemble and quantify clonotypes. Only TCR cDNA sequences supported by at least two reads were kept to exclude erroneous sequences. The tcR package was used for downstream repertoire analysis, and clonotypes were matched across fractions by CDR3 nucleotide sequence plus V segment. VDJmatch was used to annotate antigen specificity against VDJdb, with one amino acid substitution in CDR3 permitted.

Sequenced material: CD4+ T cells sorted from PBMCs, taken 11 to 12 days after vaccination. This receptor was identified in a man aged 50 or older who received an inactivated influenza vaccine. Donor details come from another sample of the same person, matched by shared clones. Recombination connected TRBV12-3 or TRBV12-4 to TRBJ2-7; the D gene is unclear. The DNA sequence is given as TGTGCCAGCAGTTTAGGGGGAATAGGCGAGCAGTACTTC. It translates as CASSLGGIGEQYF.